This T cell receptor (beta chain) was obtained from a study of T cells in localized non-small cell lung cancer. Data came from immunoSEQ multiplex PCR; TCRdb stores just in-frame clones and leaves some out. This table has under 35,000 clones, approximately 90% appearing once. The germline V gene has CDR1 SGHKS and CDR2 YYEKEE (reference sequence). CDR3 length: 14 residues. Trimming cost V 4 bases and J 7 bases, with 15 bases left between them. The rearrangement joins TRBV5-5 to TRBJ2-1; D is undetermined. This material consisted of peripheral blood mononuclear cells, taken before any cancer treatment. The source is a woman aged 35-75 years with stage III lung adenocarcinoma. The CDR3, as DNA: TGTGCCAGCAGCACGACCGGGCCTCGAAATGAGCAGTTCTTC. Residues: CASSTTGPRNEQFF.